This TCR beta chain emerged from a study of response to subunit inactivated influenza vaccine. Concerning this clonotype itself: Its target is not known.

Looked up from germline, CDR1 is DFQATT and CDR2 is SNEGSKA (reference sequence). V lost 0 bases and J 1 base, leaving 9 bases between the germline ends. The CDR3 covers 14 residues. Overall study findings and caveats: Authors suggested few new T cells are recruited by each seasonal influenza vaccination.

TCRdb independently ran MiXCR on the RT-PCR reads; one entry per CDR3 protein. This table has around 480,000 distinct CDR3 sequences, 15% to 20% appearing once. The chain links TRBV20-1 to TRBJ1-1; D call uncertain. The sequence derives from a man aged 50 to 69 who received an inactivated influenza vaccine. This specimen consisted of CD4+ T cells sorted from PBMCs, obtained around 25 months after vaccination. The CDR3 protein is CSARDVGRNTEAFF. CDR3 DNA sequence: TGCAGTGCTAGAGACGTCGGACGGAACACTGAAGCTTTCTTT.